The 6 T cell receptor beta chains below were found in one sample sequenced in a study of blood T cell repertoires in COVID-19. This table comes from immunoSEQ multiplex PCR, and its TCRdb copy is limited to in-frame clones, with some not included. The data contain some 190,000 clones, 84% of them singletons. The sequencing sample was made of peripheral blood. All receptors derive from a woman at least 80 years old with COVID-19, enrolled during active disease.

The chain has TRBV2 and TRBJ1-2, with TRBD1 as a possible D gene (5 bases). Germline-derived CDR1 and CDR2 are SNHLY and FYNNEI. V was clipped by 4 bases and J by 4 bases, with 13 bases between them. This CDR3 is built from 14 residues. In DNA form, the CDR3 reads TGTGCCAGCAGTGCTGGGGCGGGGATCTATGGCTACACCTTC. It yields the protein CASSAGAGIYGYTF.

The chain's CDR3 is CASSQNLGLAGGRETQYF. CDR3 bases: TGCGCCAGCAGCCAAAACCTCGGACTAGCGGGGGGTCGGGAGACCCAGTACTTC. The chain joins TRBV4-1 to TRBJ2-5; 14 bases fit TRBD2. J gave up 5 bases and V 2 bases, and 10 bases lay outside the gene matches. The CDR3 runs to 18 residues. Per the germline V gene, CDR1 is MGHRA and CDR2 is YSYEKL.

The chain has TRBV5-1 and TRBJ2-6, with 10 bases that match TRBD1. The CDR3 has 19 residues. Trimming removed 3 bases from V and 0 bases from J; junction bases left unmatched: 9. Germline V lookup: CDR1 SGHRS, CDR2 YFSETQ. This CDR3 is CASSSPGQGGTSGANVLTF. The CDR3 bases are TGCGCCAGCAGCTCCCCAGGACAGGGGGGAACCTCTGGGGCCAACGTCCTGACTTTC.

This CDR3 reads CASSEGLGVPYGYTF. Written as DNA, the CDR3 is TGTGCCAGCAGTGAAGGGTTAGGGGTCCCCTATGGCTACACCTTC. This rearrangement joins TRBV6-1 to TRBJ1-2; tentative D call: TRBD1 (5 bases). This CDR3 region has 15 residues. Trimming cost V 1 base and J 4 bases, with 13 bases left between them. Germline V gives CDR1 MNHNS, CDR2 SASEGT.

This clone showed up just a few times. The J gene is TRBJ1-5, the V gene TRBV6-1; D ambiguous. CDR3 length: 14 residues. In germline, CDR1 is MNHNS, CDR2 SASEGT. Trimming took 3 bases from V and 2 from J, leaving 8 bases between them. The CDR3 protein is CASSDRRGNQPQHF. The CDR3 DNA is TGTGCCAGCAGTGACCGGCGGGGCAATCAGCCCCAGCATTTT.

The CDR3 nucleotides are TGTGCCAGCAGCGGCGTAGCGGGGAATTACGAGCAGTACTTC. This gives the protein CASSGVAGNYEQYF. This chain links TRBV9 with TRBJ2-7, with TRBD2 identical over 8 bases. J gave up 4 bases and V 3 bases, and 6 bases lay outside the gene matches. The germline V gene encodes CDR1 SGDLS and CDR2 YYNGEE. The CDR3 has 14 residues.